This T cell receptor (beta chain) was observed in a study of Graves' ophthalmopathy and Graves' hyperthyroidism. Study results and limitations: Also, most clonotypes expanded in the thyroid above 0.001 frequency appeared in blood.

Germline CDR1 and CDR2: LNHNV and YYDKDF (reference sequence). Deletions cut 0 bases from V and 2 bases from J, with 8 bases between. The CDR3 is 14 amino acids. Scientists amplified the TCR beta CDR3 regions from RNA transcripts. RT-PCR with HTBI primers came first, then second-round multiplex PCR. TCRdb ran MiXCR on the multiplex PCR reads and lists one entry per CDR3 protein. This sample yields fewer than 70,000 distinct CDR3 sequences, of which roughly 46% are seen a single time; roughly 4.3% belongs to the top ten. Presentation of ophthalmopathy in the donors involved moderate-to-severe activity, CAS ≥3, NOSPECS ≥4 and a duration under 3 months. Exclusion covered patients with other autoimmune diseases or uncontrolled infections (as well as pregnancy or lactation). The PBMCs used were ones drawn from over 9.5 ml of fresh peripheral blood. This clonotype was recorded at least ten times. What it binds is not known.

V gene TRBV15 combines with J gene TRBJ2-7, with D perhaps TRBD1 (6 bases). Sequenced: peripheral blood. The clonotype was recovered from an adult woman with Graves' ophthalmopathy. CDR3 amino acids: CATSRDKGAYEQYF. CDR3 DNA: TGTGCCACCAGCAGAGATAAGGGGGCCTACGAGCAGTACTTC.